Below are 5 T cell receptor beta chains sequenced from a single sample in a study of technical replicates of blood from a handful of donors. Measured with immunoSEQ multiplex PCR; TCRdb has only the in-frame clones, and not every one. The sample holds some 76,000 clones, over 95% seen once. Sequenced: T cells isolated from PBMCs. These receptors originate from a human donor in good health.

The CDR3 DNA sequence: TGTGCCAGCAGTCCAAATAGCGTTCTGGGCGTAGAGCAGTACTTC. Its protein product is CASSPNSVLGVEQYF. V is TRBV6-6 and J is TRBJ2-7, with D tentatively TRBD2 (5 bases). Germline V gene data show CDR1 as MNHNY and CDR2 as SVGAGI (reference sequence). The CDR3 is 15 residues long. V was pared by 5 bases and J by 7 bases, with 21 bases between.

J is TRBJ2-1 and V is TRBV9; 7 positions match TRBD1. This CDR3 has 14 residues. The V segment lost 4 bases and the J segment 8 bases; nucleotides outside the gene matches: 9. The V gene's germline CDR1 is SGDLS and CDR2 YYNGEE. The CDR3 coding sequence is TGTGCCAGCAGCCTCCAGGGGGTCTATCATGAGCAGTTCTTC. Its protein is CASSLQGVYHEQFF.

The genes are TRBV29-1 and TRBJ2-7; no clear D gene. Germline CDR1 is SQVTM and CDR2 is ANQGSEA. This CDR3 comprises 12 residues. V lost 1 base and J 3 bases, leaving 7 bases between the germline ends. CDR3 in DNA: TGCAGCGTTGAAGGGCGGAACTACGAGCAGTACTTC. This sequence encodes CSVEGRNYEQYF.

The chain recombines TRBV4-3 with TRBJ2-7, with D perhaps TRBD2 (5 bases). The V and J ends lost 3 bases and 3 bases respectively, with 12 bases between them. Germline V gene data show CDR1 as LGHNA and CDR2 as YSLEER. The CDR3 covers 14 residues. The CDR3: CASSQLNGNYEQYF. The CDR3 DNA reads TGCGCCAGCAGCCAGCTTAACGGGAACTACGAGCAGTACTTC.

The V call is TRBV30, the J call TRBJ2-7; D is undetermined. Germline V gives CDR1 GTSNPN, CDR2 SVGIG (reference sequence). The CDR3 extends over 11 amino acids. V was pared by 0 bases and J by 6 bases, with 6 bases between. The CDR3 region is CAWSVIREQYF. The CDR3 DNA follows: TGTGCCTGGAGTGTAATTCGCGAGCAGTACTTC.